This T cell receptor (beta chain) originates from a study of identical twins. Unique molecular identifiers were present on the cDNA, and a universal primer site came from template switching. TCRdb reanalysed the 5' RACE reads using MiXCR and keeps one entry per CDR3 protein. The repertoire holds around 220,000 distinct CDR3 sequences, with over 11% as singletons. V was cut by 0 bases and J by 8 bases, with 13 bases left in between. The CDR3 is 15 amino acids. The V gene's germline CDR1 is SGHNT and CDR2 YENEEA. Study-wide results and limits: Out-of-frame beta chain sequences displayed weaker excess sharing between twins. The same donors were not followed; conclusions instead depended on cross-sectional statistical analysis.

Healthy Caucasians made up all donors. Concerning this clonotype itself: The antigen is unknown.

The clonotype originates from a woman younger than 35 in good health. The V and J genes are TRBV11-3 and TRBJ2-2; D uncertain. The specimen sequenced was memory (CD45RO+) T cells sorted from blood. The CDR3 loop reads CASSLDARVEGELFF. In DNA form, the CDR3 reads TGTGCCAGCAGCTTAGATGCCCGGGTAGAGGGGGAGCTGTTTTTT.